This TCR beta chain stems from a study of T-cell memory formation after mild COVID-19. Trimming pared 2 bases from V and 1 base from J, leaving 8 bases between. Germline CDR1 reads SGHTA; CDR2 reads FQGNSA. The CDR3 contains 14 residues. Study conclusions and caveats: Clones contracting over day 15 to 85 were CD4/CD8 balanced, with later expanders leaning CD4+. Among CD4+ contracting clones, most were CM and EM, and CD8+ ones EMRA.

As for this clonotype: Antigen specificity is unknown.

UMIs and sample barcodes were carried by the TCR alpha and TCR beta cDNA libraries that 5'RACE produced using constant-segment primers. Using its own MiXCR run on the 5' RACE reads, TCRdb lists one record per CDR3 protein. The repertoire holds around 200,000 distinct CDR3 sequences, with roughly 10% as singletons. The sequenced sample was PBMCs or a T cell subset sorted from them (not recorded which). The receptor comes from a man younger than 35 who had mild COVID-19 (a few samples of this study predate the infection). Cell type and time point are not known. The J gene is TRBJ1-1, the V gene TRBV7-2, with D unresolved. The CDR3, as DNA: TGTGCCAGCAGCTTACAGTATTGGAACACTGAAGCTTTCTTT. The encoded protein is CASSLQYWNTEAFF. Full variable domain (rest looked up from reference TRBV7-2 and TRBJ1-1): GAGVSQSPSNKVTEKGKDVELRCDPISGHTALYWYRQSLGQGLEFLIYFQGNSAPDKSGLPSDRFSAERTGGSVSTLTIQRTQQEDSAVYLCASSLQYWNTEAFFGQGTRLTVV.